Described below is a single T cell receptor (beta chain) sequence and its context. In the original workflow: Reference gene primer amplification yielded estimated nucleated cell counts. The data were produced by immunoSEQ multiplex PCR, yet TCRdb's version contains in-frame clones alone and is incomplete. That table gives V, J and clone size, and the DNA gave D and trimming. The sample consists of 25,000 to 30,000 clones, 89% of them appearing once. V lost 4 bases and J lost 1, with 8 bases in between. This CDR3 has 14 amino acids. CDR1 is SGHRS, CDR2 YFSETQ, per germline. This entry comes from a study of blood T cell repertoires in COVID-19. Study-level information: T cells, B-cell-depleted T cells, or PBMCs supplied cDNA or gDNA.

This receptor was identified in a human donor with acute or convalescent COVID-19. The donor label of this sample is uncertain. The J gene is TRBJ2-2, the V gene TRBV5-1, with D perhaps TRBD1 (5 bases). The specimen sequenced was peripheral blood. This CDR3 is CASSQTVNTGELFF. The CDR3 region has the DNA TGCGCCAGCAGCCAGACAGTGAACACCGGGGAGCTGTTTTTT.